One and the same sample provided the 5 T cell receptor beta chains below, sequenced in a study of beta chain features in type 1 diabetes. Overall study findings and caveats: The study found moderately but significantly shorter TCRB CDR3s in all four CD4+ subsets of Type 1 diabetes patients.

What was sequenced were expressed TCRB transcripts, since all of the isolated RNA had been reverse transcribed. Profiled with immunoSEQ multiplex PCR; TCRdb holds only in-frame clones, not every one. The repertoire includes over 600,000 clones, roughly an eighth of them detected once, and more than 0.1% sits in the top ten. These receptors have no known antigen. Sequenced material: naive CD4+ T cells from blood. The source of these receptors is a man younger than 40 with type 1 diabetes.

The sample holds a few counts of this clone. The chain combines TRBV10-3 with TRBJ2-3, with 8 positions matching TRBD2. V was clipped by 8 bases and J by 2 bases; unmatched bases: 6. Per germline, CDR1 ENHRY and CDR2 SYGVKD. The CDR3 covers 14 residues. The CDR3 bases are TGTGCCATCGGCCTTAGCGGGGTCACAGATACGCAGTATTTT. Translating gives CAIGLSGVTDTQYF.

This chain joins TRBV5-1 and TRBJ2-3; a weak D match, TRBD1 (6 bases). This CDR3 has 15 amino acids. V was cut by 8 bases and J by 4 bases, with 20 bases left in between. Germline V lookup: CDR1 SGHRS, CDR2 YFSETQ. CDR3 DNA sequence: TGCGCCAGTTGGAAACAGGGAGTTTCCGCAGATACGCAGTATTTT. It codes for CASWKQGVSADTQYF.

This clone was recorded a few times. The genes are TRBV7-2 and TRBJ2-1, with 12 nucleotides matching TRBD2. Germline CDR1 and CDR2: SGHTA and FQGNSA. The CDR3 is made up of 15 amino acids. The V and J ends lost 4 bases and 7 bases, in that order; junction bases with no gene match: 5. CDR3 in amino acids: CASSSTLAGGNEQFF. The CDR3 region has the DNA TGTGCCAGCAGCTCCACTCTAGCGGGGGGGAATGAGCAGTTCTTC.

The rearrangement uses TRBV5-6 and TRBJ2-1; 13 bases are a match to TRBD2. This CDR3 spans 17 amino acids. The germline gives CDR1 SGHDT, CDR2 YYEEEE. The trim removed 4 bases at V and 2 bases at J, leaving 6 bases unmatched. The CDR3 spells CASSQPGTSGAYNEQFF. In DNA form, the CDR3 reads TGTGCCAGCAGCCAACCCGGGACTAGCGGGGCCTACAATGAGCAGTTCTTC. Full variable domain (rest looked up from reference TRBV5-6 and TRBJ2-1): DAGVTQSPTHLIKTRGQQVTLRCSPKSGHDTVSWYQQALGQGPQFIFQYYEEEERQRGNFPDRFSGHQFPNYSSELNVNALLLGDSALYLCASSQPGTSGAYNEQFFGPGTRLTVL.

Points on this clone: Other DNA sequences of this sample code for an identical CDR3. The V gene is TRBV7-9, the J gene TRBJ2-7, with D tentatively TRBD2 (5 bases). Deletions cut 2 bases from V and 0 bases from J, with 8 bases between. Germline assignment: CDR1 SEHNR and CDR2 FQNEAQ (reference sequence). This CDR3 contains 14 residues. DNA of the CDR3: TGTGCCAGCAGCTTATCCGCGGGCTCCTACGAGCAGTACTTC. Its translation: CASSLSAGSYEQYF.